Below are 21 T cell receptor beta chains sequenced from a single sample in a study of blood T cell repertoires in COVID-19. TCRdb's table, derived via immunoSEQ multiplex PCR, lists solely in-frame clones and lacks some. The data hold roughly 160,000 clones, with roughly 84% observed a single time. The specimen was peripheral blood. The source of these receptors is a woman in her sixties or seventies with acute or convalescent COVID-19.

The chain recombines TRBV6-2 or TRBV6-3 with TRBJ1-5, with no clear D. The germline V gene has CDR1 MNHEY and CDR2 SVGEGT. The length of the CDR3 is 13 residues. Trimming removed 5 bases at V and 8 bases at J, with 13 bases between. The CDR3 nucleotides read TGTGCCAGCAGTGGGCAGGCAGTGGAGCCCCAGCATTTT. Its translation: CASSGQAVEPQHF.

The chain uses TRBV5-1 and TRBJ1-1; no clear D. The CDR3 contains 14 residues. Germline CDR1 SGHRS, CDR2 YFSETQ. Trimming cost V 3 bases and J 5 bases, with 14 bases left between them. DNA for the CDR3: TGCGCCAGCAGCTACGACGCTGGAGGGACTGAAGCTTTCTTT. It yields the protein CASSYDAGGTEAFF.

V gene TRBV5-1 combines with J gene TRBJ1-4; 11 positions agree with TRBD1. The length of the CDR3 is 17 residues. Germline CDR1 SGHRS, CDR2 YFSETQ. Trimming removed 0 bases from V and 7 bases from J; junction bases left unmatched: 8. CDR3 protein: CASSLGTGGDRGEKLFF. CDR3 coding DNA: TGCGCCAGCAGCTTGGGGACAGGGGGCGACCGGGGTGAAAAACTGTTTTTT.

CDR3 region: CASSYSPGGYGYTF. The CDR3 nucleotides read TGTGCCAGCAGTTACTCTCCGGGAGGGTATGGCTACACCTTC. The chain links TRBV6-5 to TRBJ1-2; D is undetermined. V gave up 0 bases and J gave up 5 bases, with 10 bases separating them. The CDR3 contains 14 residues. CDR1 is MNHEY, CDR2 SVGAGI, per germline.

The chain carries TRBV5-6 and TRBJ1-1, with 11 bases that match TRBD1. The CDR3 is made up of 15 amino acids. V lost 4 bases to trimming and J lost 5 bases; unmatched junction nucleotides: 7. Germline lookup yields CDR1 SGHDT and CDR2 YYEEEE. The DNA for the CDR3 is TGTGCCAGCAGCACCGGACAGGGGGCGTGGACTGAAGCTTTCTTT. Translating it yields CASSTGQGAWTEAFF. Full variable domain (remainder filled in from reference TRBV5-6 and TRBJ1-1): DAGVTQSPTHLIKTRGQQVTLRCSPKSGHDTVSWYQQALGQGPQFIFQYYEEEERQRGNFPDRFSGHQFPNYSSELNVNALLLGDSALYLCASSTGQGAWTEAFFGQGTRLTVV.

V and J are TRBV30 and TRBJ1-3; a possible D gene is TRBD1 (5 bases). The V end lost 0 bases, the J end lost 4 bases, and 16 bases lay between the germline ends. Germline assignment: CDR1 GTSNPN and CDR2 SVGIG (reference sequence). The CDR3 covers 16 residues. The CDR3 loop is CAWSVQAGSSGNTIYF. Written as DNA, the CDR3 is TGTGCCTGGAGTGTACAGGCGGGGAGCTCAGGAAACACCATATATTTT.

The rearrangement uses TRBV6-1 and TRBJ1-1, with D possibly matching TRBD1 (5 bases). V was shortened by 2 bases and J by 3 bases, with 22 bases between the two germline ends. The CDR3 contains 18 residues. Germline assignment: CDR1 MNHNS and CDR2 SASEGT. Written as DNA, the CDR3 is TGTGCCAGCAGTGAACTTGCGAGGGCAGGTCGGGGGGACACTGAAGCTTTCTTT. This encodes CASSELARAGRGDTEAFF.

The chain uses TRBV11-2 and TRBJ1-4, with a possible D match to TRBD1 (5 bases). Trimming pared 2 bases from V and 5 bases from J, leaving 9 bases between. The germline V gene has CDR1 SGHAT and CDR2 FQNNGV. The CDR3 sequence is 14 residues long. The CDR3 nucleotides read TGTGCCAGCAGCTTATTTCCAGGGAATGAAAAACTGTTTTTT. It yields the protein CASSLFPGNEKLFF.

This clone was seen once. The chain links TRBV18 to TRBJ2-7, with TRBD1 matching 9 bases. CDR1 is KGHSH, CDR2 LQKENI, per germline. V lost 2 bases, J lost 4 bases, and 3 bases stayed unmatched. This CDR3 has 14 amino acids. The CDR3 DNA reads TGTGCCAGCTCACCAAGGACAGGGGTGTACGAGCAGTACTTC. It specifies CASSPRTGVYEQYF. The entire variable domain, with the rest obtained from reference TRBV18 and TRBJ2-7, is as follows: NAGVMQNPRHLVRRRGQEARLRCSPMKGHSHVYWYRQLPEEGLKFMVYLQKENIIDESGMPKERFSAEFPKEGPSILRIQQVVRGDSAAYFCASSPRTGVYEQYFGPGTRLTVT.

The V gene is TRBV7-6, the J gene TRBJ2-3, with 8 nucleotides matching TRBD2. Germline CDR1 SGHVS, CDR2 FNYEAQ. The CDR3 contains 15 residues. The V segment lost 0 bases and the J segment 8 bases; nucleotides outside the gene matches: 7. The CDR3 nucleotides are TGTGCCAGCAGCTTAGCTAGCGGGGCCTTTGTTACGCAGTATTTT. This translates into CASSLASGAFVTQYF.

The genes are TRBV6-2 or TRBV6-3 and TRBJ2-6, with D possibly TRBD1 on 6 matching bases. The germline V gene encodes CDR1 MNHEY and CDR2 SVGEGT. Trimming took off 4 bases at V and 0 bases at J, with 22 bases between the two ends. The CDR3 totals 20 residues. This chain's CDR3 is CASSSFLTGRPDSGANVLTF. The CDR3 DNA sequence: TGTGCCAGCAGTTCCTTTCTCACAGGGCGCCCGGACTCTGGGGCCAACGTCCTGACTTTC.

The rearrangement joins TRBV5-8 to TRBJ2-6; TRBD1 might be the D (6 bases). Trimming stripped 4 bases from V and 2 bases from J, with 10 bases between. The CDR3 consists of 15 residues. Germline CDR1 is SGHTS and CDR2 is YDEGEE. The CDR3 coding sequence is TGTGCCAGCAGCCAGGGACACGCTGGGGCCAACGTCCTGACTTTC. The encoded protein is CASSQGHAGANVLTF. The whole variable domain, remainder taken from reference TRBV5-8 and TRBJ2-6, is EAGVTQSPTHLIKTRGQQATLRCSPISGHTSVYWYQQALGLGLQFLLWYDEGEERNRGNFPPRFSGRQFPNYSSELNVNALELEDSALYLCASSQGHAGANVLTFGAGSRLTVL.

The rearrangement joins TRBV7-9 to TRBJ1-4; D perhaps matches TRBD1 (5 bases). Trimming took 5 bases from V and 8 from J, leaving 18 bases between them. Germline V lookup: CDR1 SEHNR, CDR2 FQNEAQ (reference sequence). CDR3 length: 15 amino acids. This chain's CDR3 is CASSRNLGPGEKLFF. CDR3 in DNA: TGTGCCAGCAGCCGAAACTTAGGGCCAGGGGAAAAACTGTTTTTT.

V is TRBV28 and J is TRBJ2-6; D might be TRBD1 (5 bases). Germline CDR1 and CDR2: MDHEN and SYDVKM. The CDR3 length is 16 residues. V lost 5 bases to trimming and J lost 0 bases, with 11 bases between them. In DNA form, the CDR3 reads TGTGCCAGCAGTATTTCGACAGCCTCTGGGGCCAACGTCCTGACTTTC. Protein: CASSISTASGANVLTF.

This clone was recorded once. The V gene is TRBV13, the J gene TRBJ1-6, with 7 bases aligning to TRBD1. This CDR3 is 13 amino acids long. V shed 5 bases, J shed 7 bases, and the junction held 2 bases outside the gene matches. Per germline, CDR1 PRHDT and CDR2 FYEKMQ (reference sequence). CDR3 sequence (DNA): TGTGCCAGCAGCGCGGACAGGAATTCACCCCTCCACTTT. Translated: CASSADRNSPLHF.

The CDR3 sequence: CASSRRPGAPNQPQHF. Here the CDR3 DNA reads TGTGCCAGCAGCCGCCGACCAGGGGCCCCCAATCAGCCCCAGCATTTT. The chain carries TRBV3-1 (or the pseudogene TRBV3-2) and TRBJ1-5; D possibly corresponds to TRBD1 (6 bases). Germline V lookup: CDR1 LGHDT, CDR2 YNNKEL (reference sequence). Trimming cost V 4 bases and J 3 bases, with 16 bases left between them. CDR3 length: 16 residues.

V is TRBV5-1 and J is TRBJ2-7, with TRBD1 matching over 8 bases. V shed 0 bases and J 5 bases; nucleotides not matched to a gene: 4. CDR1 is SGHRS, CDR2 YFSETQ, per germline. The CDR3 extends over 14 amino acids. In nucleotides, the CDR3 is TGCGCCAGCAGCTTGGTAGGACAGGGAAACGAGCAGTACTTC. This encodes CASSLVGQGNEQYF.

In this sample, this clone turned up once. This rearrangement joins TRBV27 to TRBJ2-2; tentative D call: TRBD2 (6 bases). The CDR3 contains 15 residues. V was trimmed by 5 bases and J by 7 bases, leaving 17 bases between them. In germline, CDR1 is MNHEY, CDR2 SMNVEV (reference sequence). CDR3 bases: TGTGCCAGCAGTCTAACGGGGGTTTCAATCGGGGAGCTGTTTTTT. It is translated as CASSLTGVSIGELFF.

On this clone itself: Germline and junction disagree at one end, which may indicate a read error. The chain uses TRBV7-8 and TRBJ1-2; no definite D call. The germline V gene has CDR1 SGHVS and CDR2 FQNEAQ. This CDR3 spans 13 amino acids. CDR3 loop: CASSLAPRIGSSF. The CDR3 DNA is TGTGCCAGCAGCTTAGCGCCCCGGATCGGGTCCTCCTTC.

The rearrangement joins TRBV5-4 to TRBJ1-1; 7 positions match TRBD1. Germline lookup yields CDR1 SGHNT and CDR2 YYREEE (reference sequence). Unmatched junction bases numbered 3, after V lost 0 bases and J lost 1 base. The CDR3 is 15 amino acids. The CDR3 sequence: CASSLEGARNTEAFF. CDR3 DNA sequence: TGTGCCAGCAGCTTGGAGGGGGCACGGAACACTGAAGCTTTCTTT. The full variable domain, completed using reference TRBV5-4 and TRBJ1-1, is ETGVTQSPTHLIKTRGQQVTLRCSSQSGHNTVSWYQQALGQGPQFIFQYYREEENGRGNFPPRFSGLQFPNYSSELNVNALELDDSALYLCASSLEGARNTEAFFGQGTRLTVV.

The chain carries TRBV5-4 and TRBJ2-3, with 8 bases fitting TRBD2. The CDR3 consists of 17 residues. Germline V gene sequence: CDR1 SGHNT, CDR2 YYREEE (reference sequence). With V trimmed by 4 bases and J by 0 bases, 10 bases remained unmatched. The CDR3 DNA reads as TGTGCCAGCAGCCCTGGACTAGCTACCTCTAGCACAGATACGCAGTATTTT. Amino acids: CASSPGLATSSTDTQYF.